These 13 T cell receptor beta chains were all obtained from the same sample, sequenced in a study of T cell repertoires in aging, cancer and after chemotherapy. TCR beta rearrangements were amplified from peripheral blood genomic DNA. Multiplex touch-down PCR with TRB-A/B primers amplified rearranged V-D-J TRB sequences. TCRdb reprocessed the multiplex PCR reads via MiXCR and lists one record per CDR3 protein. The data show some 3,000 distinct CDR3 sequences, roughly 45% seen once. The specimen sequenced was blood. Source of these receptors: a human donor with a blood cancer.

The rearrangement joins TRBV7-9 to TRBJ2-1; 7 bases agree with TRBD1. Germline values: CDR1 SEHNR, CDR2 FQNEAQ (reference sequence). V shed 11 bases and J 5 bases; nucleotides not matched to a gene: 6. The CDR3 is 12 amino acids. CDR3: CASRDSHNEQFF. The DNA of the CDR3 is TGTGCCTCCCGGGACAGCCACAATGAGCAGTTCTTC.

Relative to its sample, this clonotype is large. The rearrangement links TRBV29-1 to TRBJ1-2; the match to TRBD1 covers 10 bases. V dropped 4 bases and J dropped 2; count of bases not matched to a gene: 4. Germline V gene sequence: CDR1 SQVTM, CDR2 ANQGSEA. This CDR3 region has 14 residues. In DNA, the CDR3 is TGCAGCGTTGCCCCGGGACAGGGGAACTATGGCTACACCTTC. Its protein is CSVAPGQGNYGYTF.

The V call is TRBV27, the J call TRBJ2-7, with 14 bases that match TRBD2. CDR3 length equals 16 residues. Trimming cost V 5 bases and J 4 bases; bases outside gene matches: 7. Germline loops: CDR1 MNHEY, CDR2 SMNVEV (reference sequence). In DNA form, the CDR3 reads TGTGCCAGCAGTCCATTGCGACTAGCGGGAGGGTACGAGCAGTACTTC. Translated: CASSPLRLAGGYEQYF.

The chain links TRBV6-5 to TRBJ1-3; possible D gene TRBD1, 6 bases. Looked up from germline, CDR1 is MNHEY and CDR2 is SVGAGI. The CDR3 length is 13 residues. Trimming stripped 10 bases from V and 0 bases from J, with 10 bases between. The CDR3 reads CATGVISGNTIYF. CDR3 nucleotides: TGTGCCACAGGGGTTATCTCTGGAAACACCATATATTTT.

This clonotype was found once. V gene TRBV6-5 combines with J gene TRBJ2-2, with 13 bases matching TRBD2. Germline V gene lookup returns CDR1 MNHEY and CDR2 SVGAGI. The junction had 6 bases not matched to a gene; V was cut back by 2 bases and J by 3 bases. The CDR3 extends over 18 amino acids. For the CDR3, the DNA is TGTGCCAGCAGTTACCCAACTAGCGGGGGGGTCTACACCGGGGAGCTGTTTTTT. Its protein product is CASSYPTSGGVYTGELFF.

Only a few counts were recorded for this clonotype. The CDR3 bases are TGTGCCAGCAGAACCCTAGCGGGAGACAATGAGCAGTTCTTC. Its translation: CASRTLAGDNEQFF. V and J are TRBV6-5 and TRBJ2-1, with 10 bases matching TRBD2. Looked up from germline, CDR1 is MNHEY and CDR2 is SVGAGI. The CDR3 has 14 residues. The trim removed 6 bases at V and 5 bases at J, leaving 4 bases unmatched.

This chain uses TRBV6-5 with TRBJ2-7; TRBD2 matches 7 bases. Per germline, CDR1 MNHEY and CDR2 SVGAGI. Trimming removed 6 bases from V and 2 bases from J; junction bases left unmatched: 7. The CDR3 totals 14 residues. CDR3 loop: CASSLDLAAYEQYF. CDR3 sequence (DNA): TGTGCCAGCAGCTTGGATCTAGCGGCCTACGAGCAGTACTTC.

The chain employs TRBV6-5 and TRBJ2-7; possibly TRBD2 for D (6 bases). CDR1 MNHEY and CDR2 SVGAGI come from the germline V gene. Trimming pared 6 bases from V and 8 bases from J, leaving 20 bases between. The CDR3 loop spans 14 amino acids. CDR3 sequence (DNA): TGTGCCAGCAGCGGTCTAGAGGGAGGAGGAAAGCAGTACTTC. This codes for CASSGLEGGGKQYF.

V and J are TRBV30 and TRBJ1-2, with 7 bases identical to TRBD1. Germline CDR1 and CDR2: GTSNPN and SVGIG (reference sequence). J gave up 5 bases and V 0 bases, and 6 bases lay outside the gene matches. The CDR3 is 14 residues long. The CDR3 DNA reads as TGTGCCTGGAGTGTACAGGGGAAGGAATATGGCTACACCTTC. Protein sequence: CAWSVQGKEYGYTF.

Comments on this clonotype: This may be a read error: a much more frequent sequence differs by one nucleotide. This chain joins TRBV30 and TRBJ2-5; the match to TRBD1 covers 9 bases. V dropped 0 bases and J dropped 4; count of bases not matched to a gene: 0. CDR3 size: 13 residues. Per germline, CDR1 GTSNPN and CDR2 SVGIG (reference sequence). CDR3 residues: CAWSVQGAETQYF. As DNA, the CDR3 is TGTGCCTGGAGTGTACAGGGGGCAGAGACCCAGTACTTC.

The table lists this clonotype with a few counts. The CDR3 coding sequence is TGCAGCGTCCCCGGGAGGGGCGACACCGGGGAGCTGTTTTTT. It is translated as CSVPGRGDTGELFF. The gene calls are TRBV29-1 and TRBJ2-2; 8 nucleotides align to TRBD2. V shed 6 bases and J 3 bases; nucleotides not matched to a gene: 6. Germline V gives CDR1 SQVTM, CDR2 ANQGSEA. This CDR3 comprises 14 residues.

This clonotype was detected a few times. This sequence joins TRBV7-2 and TRBJ2-5; TRBD2 agrees at 9 bases. The CDR3 spans 14 residues. In germline, CDR1 is SGHTA, CDR2 FQGNSA. J lost 7 bases, V lost 4 bases, and 7 bases had no gene match. CDR3: CASSSARGGGTQYF. In DNA form, the CDR3 reads TGTGCCAGCAGCTCTGCCCGCGGGGGGGGGACCCAGTACTTC.

A word on this clonotype: A read error is possible here, since a much larger clone lies one base away. The rearrangement links TRBV29-1 to TRBJ2-1, with D unresolved. The germline V gene encodes CDR1 SQVTM and CDR2 ANQGSEA. The V and J ends lost 4 bases and 11 bases respectively, with 15 bases between them. This CDR3 spans 12 amino acids. The CDR3 reads CSVVPGSDKQFF. CDR3 coding DNA: TGCAGCGTTGTGCCGGGTTCCGATAAGCAGTTCTTC.